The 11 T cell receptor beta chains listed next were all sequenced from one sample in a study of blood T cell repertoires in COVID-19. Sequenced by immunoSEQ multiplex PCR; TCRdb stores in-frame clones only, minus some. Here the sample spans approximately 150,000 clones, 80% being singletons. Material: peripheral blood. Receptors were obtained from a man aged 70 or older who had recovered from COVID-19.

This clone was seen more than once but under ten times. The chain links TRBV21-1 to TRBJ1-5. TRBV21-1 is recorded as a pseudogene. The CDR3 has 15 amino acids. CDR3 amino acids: CASSSWNTRDQPQHF. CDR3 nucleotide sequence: TGTGCCAGCAGCTCTTGGAACACACGGGATCAGCCCCAGCATTTT.

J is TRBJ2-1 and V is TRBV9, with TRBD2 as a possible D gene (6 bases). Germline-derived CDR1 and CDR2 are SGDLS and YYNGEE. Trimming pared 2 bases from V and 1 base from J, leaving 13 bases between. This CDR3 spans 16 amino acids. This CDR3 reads CASSVPLSGSYNEQFF. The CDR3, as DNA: TGTGCCAGCAGCGTTCCACTTAGCGGTTCCTACAATGAGCAGTTCTTC.

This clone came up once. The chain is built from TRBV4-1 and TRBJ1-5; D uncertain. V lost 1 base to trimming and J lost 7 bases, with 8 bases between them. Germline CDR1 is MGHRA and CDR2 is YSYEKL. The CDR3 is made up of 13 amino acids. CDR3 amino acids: CASSQAGSQPQHF. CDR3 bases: TGCGCCAGCAGCCAAGCGGGGTCCCAGCCCCAGCATTTT.

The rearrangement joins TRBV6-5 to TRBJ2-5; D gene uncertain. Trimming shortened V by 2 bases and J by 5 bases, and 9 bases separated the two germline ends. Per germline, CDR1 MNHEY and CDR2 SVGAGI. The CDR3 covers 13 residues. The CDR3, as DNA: TGTGCCAGCAGTTACGGGCAGTTGGAGACCCAGTACTTC. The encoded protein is CASSYGQLETQYF.

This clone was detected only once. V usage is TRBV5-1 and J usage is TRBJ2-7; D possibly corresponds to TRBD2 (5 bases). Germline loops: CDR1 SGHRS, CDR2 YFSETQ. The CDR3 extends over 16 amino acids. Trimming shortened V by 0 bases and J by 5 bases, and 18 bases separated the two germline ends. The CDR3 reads CASSLAYGVTGHEQYF. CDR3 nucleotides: TGCGCCAGCAGCTTGGCCTACGGGGTAACGGGCCACGAGCAGTACTTC.

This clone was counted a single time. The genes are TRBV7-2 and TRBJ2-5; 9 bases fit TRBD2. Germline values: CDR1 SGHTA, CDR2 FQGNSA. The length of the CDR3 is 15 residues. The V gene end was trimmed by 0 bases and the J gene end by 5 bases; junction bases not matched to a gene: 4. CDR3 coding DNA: TGTGCCAGCAGCTTAGCTAGCGGGAGACTCGAGACCCAGTACTTC. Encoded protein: CASSLASGRLETQYF.

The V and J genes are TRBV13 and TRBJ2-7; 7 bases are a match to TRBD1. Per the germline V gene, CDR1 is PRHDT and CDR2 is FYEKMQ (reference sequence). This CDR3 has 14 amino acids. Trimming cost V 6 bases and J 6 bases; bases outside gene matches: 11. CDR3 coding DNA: TGTGCCAGCAGACTCCGACAGGGAGTTTCCGAGCAGTACTTC. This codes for CASRLRQGVSEQYF.

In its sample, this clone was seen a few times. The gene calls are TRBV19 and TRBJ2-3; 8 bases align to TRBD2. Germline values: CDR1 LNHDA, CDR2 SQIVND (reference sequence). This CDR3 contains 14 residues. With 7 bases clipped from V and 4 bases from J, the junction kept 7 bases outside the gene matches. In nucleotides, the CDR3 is TGTGCCAGTATGGACGGACTAGCAGCAGATACGCAGTATTTT. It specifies CASMDGLAADTQYF.

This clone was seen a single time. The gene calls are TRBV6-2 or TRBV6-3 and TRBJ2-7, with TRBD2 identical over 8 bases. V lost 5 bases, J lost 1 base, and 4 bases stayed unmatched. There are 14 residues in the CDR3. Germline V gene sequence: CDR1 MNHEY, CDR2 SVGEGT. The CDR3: CASSGVAGSYEQYF. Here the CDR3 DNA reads TGTGCCAGCAGTGGGGTAGCGGGGTCCTACGAGCAGTACTTC.

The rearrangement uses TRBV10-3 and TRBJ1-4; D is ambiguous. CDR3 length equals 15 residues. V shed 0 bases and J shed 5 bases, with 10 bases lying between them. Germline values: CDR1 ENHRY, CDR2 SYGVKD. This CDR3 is CAISESAGSNEKLFF. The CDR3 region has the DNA TGTGCCATCAGTGAGTCTGCAGGTTCCAATGAAAAACTGTTTTTT.

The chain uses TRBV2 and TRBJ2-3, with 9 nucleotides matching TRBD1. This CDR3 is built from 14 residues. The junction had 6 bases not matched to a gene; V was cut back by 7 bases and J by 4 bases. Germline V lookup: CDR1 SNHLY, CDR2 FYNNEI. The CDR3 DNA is TGTGCCAGCATCTCGGACAGGGGACCAGATACGCAGTATTTT. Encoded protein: CASISDRGPDTQYF.